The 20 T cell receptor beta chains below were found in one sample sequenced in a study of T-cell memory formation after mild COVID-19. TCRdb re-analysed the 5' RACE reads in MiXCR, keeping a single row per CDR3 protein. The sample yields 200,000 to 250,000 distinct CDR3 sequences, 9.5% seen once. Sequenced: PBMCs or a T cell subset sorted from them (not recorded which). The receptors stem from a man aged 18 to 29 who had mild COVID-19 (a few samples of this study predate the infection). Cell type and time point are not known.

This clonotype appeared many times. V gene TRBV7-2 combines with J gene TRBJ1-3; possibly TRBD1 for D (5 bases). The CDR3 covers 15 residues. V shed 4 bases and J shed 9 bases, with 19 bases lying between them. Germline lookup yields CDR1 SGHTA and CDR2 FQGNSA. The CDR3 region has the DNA TGTGCCAGCAGCTCGGCCCGGGCTCCGGGGGTCACCATATATTTT. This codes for CASSSARAPGVTIYF.

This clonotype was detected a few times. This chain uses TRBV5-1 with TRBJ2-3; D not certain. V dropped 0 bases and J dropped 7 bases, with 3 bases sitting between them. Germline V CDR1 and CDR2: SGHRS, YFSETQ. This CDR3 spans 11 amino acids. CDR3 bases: TGCGCCAGCAGCTTGGCCTATACGCAGTATTTT. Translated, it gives CASSLAYTQYF.

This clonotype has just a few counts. For the CDR3, the DNA is TGCAGCGTTGTGCGGGGAATAACCGGGGAGCTGTTTTTT. Protein sequence: CSVVRGITGELFF. This chain uses TRBV29-1 with TRBJ2-2; possible D gene TRBD2, 6 bases. V lost 4 bases and J lost 5, with 11 bases in between. Germline V gene lookup returns CDR1 SQVTM and CDR2 ANQGSEA. The CDR3 has 13 residues.

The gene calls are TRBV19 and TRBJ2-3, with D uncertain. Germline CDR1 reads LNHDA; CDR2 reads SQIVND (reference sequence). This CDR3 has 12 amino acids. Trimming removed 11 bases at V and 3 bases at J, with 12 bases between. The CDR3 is CARNGPTDTQYF. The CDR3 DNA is TGTGCCCGGAATGGTCCTACAGATACGCAGTATTTT.

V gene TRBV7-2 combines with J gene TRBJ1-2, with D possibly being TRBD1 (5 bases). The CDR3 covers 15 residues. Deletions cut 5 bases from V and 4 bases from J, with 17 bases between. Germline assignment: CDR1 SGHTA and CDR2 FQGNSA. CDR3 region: CASSPGGARGYGYTF. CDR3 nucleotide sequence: TGTGCCAGCAGCCCCGGAGGGGCGCGAGGCTATGGCTACACCTTC.

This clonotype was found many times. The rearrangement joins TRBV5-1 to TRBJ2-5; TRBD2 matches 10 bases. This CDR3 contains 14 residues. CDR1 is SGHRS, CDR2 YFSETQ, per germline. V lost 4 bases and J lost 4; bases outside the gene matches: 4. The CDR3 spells CASSDIAGGETQYF. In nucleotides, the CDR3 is TGCGCCAGCAGCGACATAGCGGGGGGAGAGACCCAGTACTTC.

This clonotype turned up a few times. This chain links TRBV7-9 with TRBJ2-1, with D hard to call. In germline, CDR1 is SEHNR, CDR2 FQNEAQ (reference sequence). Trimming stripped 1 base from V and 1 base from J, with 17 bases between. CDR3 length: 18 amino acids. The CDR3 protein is CASSLESPTVKSYNEQFF. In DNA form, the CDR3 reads TGTGCCAGCAGCTTAGAATCCCCGACGGTTAAGTCCTACAATGAGCAGTTCTTC.

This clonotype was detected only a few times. The CDR3 protein is CASSHDRYSSGANVLTF. The DNA for the CDR3 is TGCGCCAGCAGCCACGACAGGTACTCCTCTGGGGCCAACGTCCTGACTTTC. The chain couples TRBV4-3 to TRBJ2-6, with D possibly being TRBD1 (6 bases). The length of the CDR3 is 17 residues. Germline-derived CDR1 and CDR2 are LGHNA and YSLEER. V shed 3 bases and J shed 0 bases, with 12 bases lying between them.

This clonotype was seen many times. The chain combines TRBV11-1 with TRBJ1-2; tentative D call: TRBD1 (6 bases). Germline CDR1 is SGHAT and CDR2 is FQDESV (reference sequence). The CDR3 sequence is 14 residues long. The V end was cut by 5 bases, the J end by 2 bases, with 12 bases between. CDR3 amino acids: CASSEDRSNYGYTF. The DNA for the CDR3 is TGTGCCAGCAGCGAGGACAGATCGAACTATGGCTACACCTTC.

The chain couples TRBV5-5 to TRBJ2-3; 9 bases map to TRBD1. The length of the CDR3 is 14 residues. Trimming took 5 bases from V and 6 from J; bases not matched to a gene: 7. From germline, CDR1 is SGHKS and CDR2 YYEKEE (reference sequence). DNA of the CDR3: TGTGCCAGCAGACTCCGGGACAGGGCGGATACGCAGTATTTT. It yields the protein CASRLRDRADTQYF.

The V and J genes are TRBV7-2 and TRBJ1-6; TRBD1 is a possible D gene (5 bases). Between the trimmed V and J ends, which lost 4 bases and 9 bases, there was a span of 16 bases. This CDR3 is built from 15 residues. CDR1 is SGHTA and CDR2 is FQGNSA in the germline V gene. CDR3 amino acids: CASSYFQGVSSPLHF. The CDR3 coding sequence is TGTGCCAGCAGCTACTTCCAGGGAGTTAGTTCACCCCTCCACTTT.

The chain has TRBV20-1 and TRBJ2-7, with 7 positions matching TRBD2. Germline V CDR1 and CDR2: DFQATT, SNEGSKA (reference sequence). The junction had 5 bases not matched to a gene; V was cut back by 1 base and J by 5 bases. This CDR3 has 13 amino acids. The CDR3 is CSARASGKHEQYF. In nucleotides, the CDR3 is TGCAGTGCTAGAGCGAGCGGGAAGCACGAGCAGTACTTC.

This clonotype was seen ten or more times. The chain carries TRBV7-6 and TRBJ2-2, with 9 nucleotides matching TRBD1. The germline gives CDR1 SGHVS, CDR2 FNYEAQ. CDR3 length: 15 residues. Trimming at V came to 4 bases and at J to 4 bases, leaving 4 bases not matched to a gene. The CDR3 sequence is CASSSYRGLTGELFF. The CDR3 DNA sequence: TGTGCCAGCAGCTCTTACAGGGGGCTCACCGGGGAGCTGTTTTTT.

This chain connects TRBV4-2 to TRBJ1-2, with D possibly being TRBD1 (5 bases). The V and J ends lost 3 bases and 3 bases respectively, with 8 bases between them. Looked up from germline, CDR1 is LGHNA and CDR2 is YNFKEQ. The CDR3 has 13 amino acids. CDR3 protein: CASSHLGDYGYTF. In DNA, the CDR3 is TGTGCCAGCAGCCACCTAGGGGACTATGGCTACACCTTC.

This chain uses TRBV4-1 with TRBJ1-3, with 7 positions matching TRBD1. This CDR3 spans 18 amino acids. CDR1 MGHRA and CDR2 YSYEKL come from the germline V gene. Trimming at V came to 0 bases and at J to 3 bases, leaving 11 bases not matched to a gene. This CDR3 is CASSQEVRQGGIGNTIYF. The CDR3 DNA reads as TGCGCCAGCAGCCAAGAAGTGAGGCAGGGGGGGATTGGAAACACCATATATTTT.

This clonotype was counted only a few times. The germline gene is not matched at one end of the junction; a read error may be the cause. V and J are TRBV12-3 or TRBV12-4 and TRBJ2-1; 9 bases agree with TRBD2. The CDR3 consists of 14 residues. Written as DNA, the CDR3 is TGTCCCAGCAGTTTAGCGGGGGCCTACAATGAGCAGTTCTTC. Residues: CPSSLAGAYNEQFF.

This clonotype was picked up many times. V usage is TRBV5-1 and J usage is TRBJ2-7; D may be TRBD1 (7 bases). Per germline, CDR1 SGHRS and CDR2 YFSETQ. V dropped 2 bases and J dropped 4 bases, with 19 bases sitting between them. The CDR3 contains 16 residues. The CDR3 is CASSFGGSTGQYEQYF. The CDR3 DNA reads TGCGCCAGCAGCTTTGGGGGGTCGACAGGGCAGTACGAGCAGTACTTC.

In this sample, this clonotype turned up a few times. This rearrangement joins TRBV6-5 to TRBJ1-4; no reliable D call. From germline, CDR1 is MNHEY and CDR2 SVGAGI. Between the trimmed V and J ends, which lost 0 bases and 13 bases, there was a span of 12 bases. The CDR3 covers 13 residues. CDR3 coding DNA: TGTGCCAGCAGTTACTCGATTGGAGGGAGACTGTTTTTT. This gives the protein CASSYSIGGRLFF.

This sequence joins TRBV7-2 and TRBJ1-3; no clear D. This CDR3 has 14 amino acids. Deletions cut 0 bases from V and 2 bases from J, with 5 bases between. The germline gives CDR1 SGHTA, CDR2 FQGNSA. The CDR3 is CASSLAYAGNTIYF. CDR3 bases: TGTGCCAGCAGCTTAGCCTACGCTGGAAACACCATATATTTT. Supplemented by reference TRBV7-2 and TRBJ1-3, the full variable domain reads GAGVSQSPSNKVTEKGKDVELRCDPISGHTALYWYRQSLGQGLEFLIYFQGNSAPDKSGLPSDRFSAERTGGSVSTLTIQRTQQEDSAVYLCASSLAYAGNTIYFGEGSWLTVV.

The CDR3 loop is CASSQDSRGAYEQYF. CDR3 in DNA: TGCGCCAGCAGCCAAGATTCGCGGGGAGCTTACGAGCAGTACTTC. V is TRBV4-3 and J is TRBJ2-7; the D gene is possibly TRBD2 (6 bases). The CDR3 consists of 15 residues. The V and J ends lost 0 bases and 4 bases respectively, with 13 bases between them. Germline CDR1 and CDR2: LGHNA and YSLEER.